The subject of this entry is one TCR beta chain. The antigen remains unidentified. Other DNA sequences in the sample encode the same CDR3. This sample is part of a study of T cell responses to AZD1222 COVID-19 vaccine. Study as a whole: Combined were second doses at about 4 or about 12 weeks. Study-level points and caveats: Females made up more of the donors, who were largely white British, and clonal diversity may have come out too low. In the spike-specific TCR repertoire, nearly half reportedly target unmutated variant regions. There were vaccine-associated CD4 TCRs across spike, dominant at 160-218 and 743-854.

Trimming removed 3 bases from V and 1 base from J; junction bases left unmatched: 3. Looked up from germline, CDR1 is LNHDA and CDR2 is SQIVND (reference sequence). This CDR3 is built from 15 residues. The assay was immunoSEQ multiplex PCR, and TCRdb's table has in-frame clones only and misses some. The repertoire includes roughly 66,000 clones, roughly 80% of them detected once, and around 5% sits in the top ten. V gene TRBV19 combines with J gene TRBJ2-7; 10 positions match TRBD1. Here the sequenced sample was peripheral blood, taken on day 0 of AZD1222 vaccination. This receptor was identified in an adult in good health. The CDR3: CASSIDRGLSYEQYF. In nucleotides, the CDR3 is TGTGCCAGTAGTATCGACAGGGGGCTTTCCTACGAGCAGTACTTC.